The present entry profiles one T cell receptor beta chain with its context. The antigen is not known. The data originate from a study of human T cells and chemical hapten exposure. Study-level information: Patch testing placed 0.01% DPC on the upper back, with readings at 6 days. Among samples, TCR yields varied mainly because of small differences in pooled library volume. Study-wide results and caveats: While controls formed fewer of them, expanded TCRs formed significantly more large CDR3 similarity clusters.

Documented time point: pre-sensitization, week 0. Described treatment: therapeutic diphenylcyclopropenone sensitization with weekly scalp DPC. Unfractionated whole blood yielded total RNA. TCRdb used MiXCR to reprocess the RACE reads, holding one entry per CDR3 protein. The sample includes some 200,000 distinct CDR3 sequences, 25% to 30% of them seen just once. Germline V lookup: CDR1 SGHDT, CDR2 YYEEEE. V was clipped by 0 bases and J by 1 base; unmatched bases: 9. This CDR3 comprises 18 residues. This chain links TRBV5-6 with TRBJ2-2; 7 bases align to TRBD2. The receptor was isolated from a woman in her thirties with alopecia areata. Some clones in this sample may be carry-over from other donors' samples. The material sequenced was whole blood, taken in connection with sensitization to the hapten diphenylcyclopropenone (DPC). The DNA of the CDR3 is TGTGCCAGCAGCTTGGGAGTTGGAGCGGGGCGGAACACCGGGGAGCTGTTTTTT. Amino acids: CASSLGVGAGRNTGELFF.